This passage covers 26 T cell receptor beta chains from one sample sequenced in a study of blood T cells in healthy people across ages. For the second PCR, which ran for about 6 to 11 cycles, a sample-barcoded 5' primer and a J-beta primer mix were used. One entry per CDR3 protein, called by TCRdb with MiXCR from the 5' RACE reads. Seen here are some 880,000 distinct CDR3 sequences, about 36% observed once, and the top ten hold around 13%. The specimen was blood. Receptors originate from a man between 18 and 29 years old in good health.

The chain employs TRBV12-3 or TRBV12-4 and TRBJ2-1; 11 nucleotides match TRBD2. The CDR3 consists of 15 residues. V was pared by 6 bases and J by 8 bases, with 9 bases of the junction left unmatched. CDR3 residues: CASRPGTSGADEQFF. Here the CDR3 DNA reads TGTGCCAGCAGACCCGGGACTAGCGGAGCGGATGAGCAGTTCTTC.

This clonotype came up a few times. V gene TRBV10-3 combines with J gene TRBJ1-1, with D uncertain. Germline V gene sequence: CDR1 ENHRY, CDR2 SYGVKD. This CDR3 region has 13 residues. Trimming removed 0 bases from V and 1 base from J, with 3 bases in between. The CDR3 bases are TGTGCCATCAGTGAGTCCAGGAACACTGAAGCTTTCTTT. It is translated as CAISESRNTEAFF.

This clonotype was found many times. The chain links TRBV7-2 to TRBJ2-3, with 7 bases aligning to TRBD2. Unmatched junction bases numbered 14, after V lost 2 bases and J lost 6 bases. The CDR3 spans 17 residues. CDR1 SGHTA and CDR2 FQGNSA come from the germline V gene. The CDR3 DNA reads as TGTGCCAGCAGCTTATTAGCGGGCAGAACGCGCGGGGATACGCAGTATTTT. This encodes CASSLLAGRTRGDTQYF.

The V call is TRBV11-2, the J call TRBJ2-2; D gene unclear. Germline CDR1 reads SGHAT; CDR2 reads FQNNGV. This CDR3 is 13 amino acids long. Trimming shortened V by 8 bases and J by 0 bases, and 7 bases separated the two germline ends. The CDR3 protein is CASDRPNTGELFF. The CDR3 DNA reads TGTGCCAGCGATCGACCGAACACCGGGGAGCTGTTTTTT. The complete variable domain, with remaining parts taken from reference TRBV11-2 and TRBJ2-2, reads EAGVAQSPRYKIIEKRQSVAFWCNPISGHATLYWYQQILGQGPKLLIQFQNNGVVDDSQLPKDRFSAERLKGVDSTLKIQPAKLEDSAVYLCASDRPNTGELFFGEGSRLTVL.

Details on this clonotype: An end of the junction does not agree with germline; a read error may underlie this. This chain joins TRBV30 and TRBJ1-1; no firm D call. Germline CDR1 reads GTSNPN; CDR2 reads SVGIG (reference sequence). CDR3 length: 12 residues. CDR3 protein: CAGRASWGEAFF. The CDR3 nucleotides are TGTGCCGGGAGGGCTAGTTGGGGAGAAGCTTTCTTT.

J is TRBJ1-1 and V is TRBV30; no definite D call. V was shortened by 0 bases and J by 0 bases, with 5 bases between the two germline ends. The germline V gene encodes CDR1 GTSNPN and CDR2 SVGIG (reference sequence). This CDR3 contains 13 residues. CDR3 protein: CAWSVVVNTEAFF. The CDR3, as DNA: TGTGCCTGGAGTGTGGTAGTGAACACTGAAGCTTTCTTT.

The chain is built from TRBV20-1 and TRBJ2-2; D might be TRBD2 (5 bases). The V and J ends lost 2 bases and 4 bases respectively, with 11 bases between them. The CDR3 runs to 14 residues. Germline assignment: CDR1 DFQATT and CDR2 SNEGSKA (reference sequence). The DNA for the CDR3 is TGCAGTGCTAGACTAGCTGTAGGCACCGGGGAGCTGTTTTTT. Protein product: CSARLAVGTGELFF.

CDR3 bases: TGTGCCACTACGTATGCCGAGAAGGGACACTTTGGCTACACCTTC. Translating gives CATTYAEKGHFGYTF. The V gene is TRBV6-5, the J gene TRBJ1-2; D might be TRBD1 (6 bases). This CDR3 spans 15 amino acids. Trimming took 10 bases from V and 7 from J, leaving 25 bases between them. Germline V gene data show CDR1 as MNHEY and CDR2 as SVGAGI.

The rearrangement links TRBV7-2 to TRBJ1-3, with TRBD1 matching 8 bases. The CDR3 covers 15 residues. Germline V gene data show CDR1 as SGHTA and CDR2 as FQGNSA. V lost 1 base and J lost 8; bases outside the gene matches: 7. CDR3 sequence: CASSLVWTGRYTIYF. In nucleotides, the CDR3 is TGTGCCAGCAGCTTAGTTTGGACAGGGAGATACACCATATATTTT.

This clonotype was recorded many times. The chain couples TRBV25-1 to TRBJ1-2, with TRBD1 as a possible D gene (5 bases). Trimming removed 6 bases from V and 2 bases from J, with 10 bases in between. The length of the CDR3 is 13 residues. Germline CDR1 and CDR2: MGHDK and SYGVNS. The CDR3 loop is CASRGDGNYGYTF. Here the CDR3 DNA reads TGTGCCAGCAGGGGGGACGGAAACTATGGCTACACCTTC.

The CDR3 reads CSVAGQYQETQFF. The CDR3 nucleotides read TGCAGCGTGGCGGGGCAGTACCAAGAGACCCAGTTCTTC. The chain employs TRBV29-1 and TRBJ2-5; tentatively, D is TRBD2 (6 bases). The end of the DNA is better explained by TRBJ2-1, so the J call may be wrong. Germline V gives CDR1 SQVTM, CDR2 ANQGSEA. The CDR3 length is 13 residues.

The chain couples TRBV20-1 to TRBJ2-1, with D perhaps TRBD2 (6 bases). The germline V and J ends were trimmed by 0 bases and 13 bases, with 13 bases remaining between them. Looked up from germline, CDR1 is DFQATT and CDR2 is SNEGSKA (reference sequence). This CDR3 spans 12 amino acids. CDR3 bases: TGCAGTGCTAGAGATGTGGGGGGAGCCCAGTTCTTC. Translating it yields CSARDVGGAQFF.

This clonotype has more than one count but fewer than ten. This chain uses TRBV10-3 with TRBJ1-2; the D is unclear. Germline CDR1 and CDR2: ENHRY and SYGVKD. CDR3 size: 16 residues. The ends were cut back, 0 bases at V and 2 bases at J, with 13 bases in the middle. CDR3 in amino acids: CAISESKGQVNYGYTF. DNA for the CDR3: TGTGCCATCAGTGAGTCGAAGGGTCAGGTGAACTATGGCTACACCTTC.

At least ten counts were recorded for this clonotype. The chain carries TRBV12-3 or TRBV12-4 and TRBJ1-2; D uncertain. The CDR3 loop spans 11 amino acids. The V gene lost 5 bases and the J gene lost 7 bases, with 8 bases spanning the gap. The CDR3 bases are TGTGCCAGCAGTAATGCGGCTGGCTACACCTTC. Translated: CASSNAAGYTF.

The table lists this clonotype with a few counts. The junction shows a germline mismatch at one end, possibly a read error. The chain recombines TRBV9 with TRBJ1-1; tentative D call: TRBD1 (5 bases). CDR1 and CDR2 (germline): SGDLS, YYNGEE. CDR3 size: 15 residues. The CDR3 DNA reads as TGTGCCAACAGCGTAGCGCCAGGGTTCAACACTGAAGCTTTCTTT. Its translation is CANSVAPGFNTEAFF.

This rearrangement joins TRBV4-3 to TRBJ2-2, with D hard to call. V lost 0 bases and J lost 2, with 13 bases in between. The CDR3 runs 17 residues. Germline CDR1 is LGHNA and CDR2 is YSLEER. The chain's CDR3 is CASSQELTGPNTGELFF. The CDR3 nucleotides read TGCGCCAGCAGCCAAGAGTTAACCGGACCCAACACCGGGGAGCTGTTTTTT.

Worth noting for this clonotype: A much larger clone lies a single base off, so this may be a read error. The chain combines TRBV4-2 with TRBJ1-2, with D possibly matching TRBD1 (6 bases). The germline gives CDR1 LGHNA, CDR2 YNFKEQ. This CDR3 contains 18 residues. DNA of the CDR3: TGTGCCAACAGCCATCCACCGACTAGGGGGAGGACTAACTATGGCTACACCTTC. It specifies CANSHPPTRGRTNYGYTF.

The chain links TRBV5-1 to TRBJ2-1; 7 positions agree with TRBD1. The tail of the sequence fits TRBJ2-7 better, so the J call may be wrong. Germline loops: CDR1 SGHRS, CDR2 YFSETQ. The CDR3 length is 12 residues. In DNA form, the CDR3 reads TGCGCCAGCATGGGACAGCTAAATGAGCAGTACTTC. It encodes CASMGQLNEQYF.

The chain employs TRBV6-2 or TRBV6-3 and TRBJ1-1; possible D gene TRBD1, 6 bases. The ends were cut back, 6 bases at V and 6 bases at J, with 20 bases in the middle. The CDR3 runs 15 residues. From germline, CDR1 is MNHEY and CDR2 SVGEGT. CDR3 in DNA: TGTGCCAGCAGCCCCGACAGGCCCTGGGTCGCTGAAGCTTTCTTT. It encodes CASSPDRPWVAEAFF.

The rearrangement uses TRBV20-1 and TRBJ2-5; 11 bases line up with TRBD2. With V trimmed by 0 bases and J by 5 bases, 5 bases remained unmatched. The CDR3 consists of 15 residues. Per germline, CDR1 DFQATT and CDR2 SNEGSKA (reference sequence). The CDR3 protein is CSARDSGGAGETQYF. In DNA, the CDR3 is TGCAGTGCTAGAGATAGCGGGGGGGCCGGGGAGACCCAGTACTTC.

Details on this clonotype: This could be a read error, since a much larger clone is one nucleotide away. The chain carries TRBV12-3 or TRBV12-4 and TRBJ2-1; 7 bases map to TRBD1. This CDR3 is 13 amino acids long. V trimming: 3 bases; J trimming: 6 bases; junction bases outside the gene matches: 2. The CDR3 is CASSFPGGNEQFF. In DNA, the CDR3 is TGTGCCAGCAGTTTCCCAGGGGGCAATGAGCAGTTCTTC.

For this clonotype: A single base separates this from a much larger clone, so it may be a read error. V usage is TRBV12-3 or TRBV12-4 and J usage is TRBJ2-5; 7 bases line up with TRBD2. Trimming at V came to 3 bases and at J to 11 bases, leaving 9 bases not matched to a gene. This CDR3 contains 13 residues. The CDR3 bases are TGTGCCAGCAGTTTGGGCGGGGGTGATGAGCAGTACTTC. Protein product: CASSLGGGDEQYF.

This clonotype showed up just a few times. The rearrangement joins TRBV7-9 to TRBJ1-6, with a tentative D call TRBD1 (6 bases). Germline CDR1 and CDR2: SEHNR and FQNEAQ (reference sequence). V was shortened by 5 bases and J by 7 bases, with 12 bases between the two germline ends. This CDR3 has 14 residues. In DNA, the CDR3 is TGTGCCAGCAGCGAGGGGGATAGAAATTCACCCCTCCACTTT. Its protein product is CASSEGDRNSPLHF.

This chain connects TRBV29-1 to TRBJ2-1, with TRBD2 as a possible D gene (5 bases). Trimming took off 4 bases at V and 6 bases at J, with 13 bases between the two ends. This CDR3 region has 13 residues. Germline values: CDR1 SQVTM, CDR2 ANQGSEA. The CDR3 is CSVADERSNEQFF. DNA of the CDR3: TGCAGCGTTGCAGACGAGCGGTCCAATGAGCAGTTCTTC.

The sample holds a few counts of this clonotype. The chain links TRBV5-1 to TRBJ2-1; the match to TRBD2 covers 9 bases. The V gene end was trimmed by 5 bases and the J gene end by 6 bases; junction bases not matched to a gene: 9. CDR1 and CDR2 from the germline V gene are SGHRS and YFSETQ. The CDR3 is 15 residues long. Here the CDR3 reads CASSSSGGTRNEQFF. Written as DNA, the CDR3 is TGCGCCAGCAGTTCGAGCGGGGGGACCCGCAATGAGCAGTTCTTC.

The gene calls are TRBV29-1 and TRBJ2-3; maybe TRBD1 (6 bases). Trimming pared 3 bases from V and 2 bases from J, leaving 9 bases between. From germline, CDR1 is SQVTM and CDR2 ANQGSEA. The CDR3 sequence is 13 residues long. The CDR3 is CSVDTGFTDTQYF. The CDR3 nucleotides are TGCAGCGTTGATACAGGGTTCACAGATACGCAGTATTTT.